The rows below give T cell receptor beta chains drawn from one sample of a study of CD8 T cells in ankylosing spondylitis. TCRdb reprocessed the 5' RACE reads via MiXCR and lists one record per CDR3 protein. Found here are some 37,000 distinct CDR3 sequences, approximately 5.9% of them singletons; the top ten hold more than 10%. Material for sequencing was blood, either unsorted or a sorted T cell fraction (not recorded which). All receptors derive from a male donor with ankylosing spondylitis or in good health (not recorded which). CDR3s include the opening cysteine and the closing phenylalanine or tryptophan. The D gene is left open where the match is weak. For some rows the clone size is stated as once, few or many, or as a class when expanded; others skip it.

V,J,size,length,D,DNA,CDR3
TRBV4-2,TRBJ2-7,-,15,-,TGTGCCAGCAGCCAGTCCGAGGAAGGCGGCTCCGAGCAGTACTTC,CASSQSEEGGSEQYF
TRBV5-1,TRBJ2-1,many,16,TRBD2,TGCGCCAGCAGCTCACTAGCGGGGGCTTCCTACAATGAGCAGTTCTTC,CASSSLAGASYNEQFF
TRBV7-6,TRBJ1-6,-,13,-,TGTGCCAGCAGCTTAGACGGCAGAACAGCCCTCCACTTT,CASSLDGRTALHF
TRBV4-2,TRBJ1-5,many,14,-,TGTGCCAGCAGCCACCCCGCTTCGGATCAGCCCCAGCATTTT,CASSHPASDQPQHF
TRBV15,TRBJ2-5,many,14,-,TGTGCCACCAGCAGAGATTACCAAGATCAGACCCAGTACTTC,CATSRDYQDQTQYF
TRBV10-3,TRBJ2-2,many,15,-,TGTGCCATCAGGGGAGGACCCACGAACACCGGGGAGCTGTTTTTT,CAIRGGPTNTGELFF
TRBV18,TRBJ2-1,many,17,TRBD2,TGTGCCAGCTCACCGCGGACTAGCGGACCAGGGGACAATGAGCAGTTCTTC,CASSPRTSGPGDNEQFF
TRBV7-9,TRBJ2-2,many,14,-,TGTGCCAGCAGCTCCGGGCTACTCCCCGGGGAGCTGTTTTTT,CASSSGLLPGELFF
TRBV15,TRBJ2-3,many,12,-,TGTGCCACCAGCGGGCGACCAGATACGCAGTATTTT,CATSGRPDTQYF
TRBV20-1,TRBJ2-3,many,15,TRBD1,TGCAGTGCTAGAACTACTCCGGGACAGGGAAATACGCAGTATTTT,CSARTTPGQGNTQYF
TRBV24-1,TRBJ1-4,many,20,-,TGTGCCACCAGTGACCTCCTCACCCCGACAACCCCCGGGGTAAATGAAAAACTGTTTTTT,CATSDLLTPTTPGVNEKLFF
TRBV25-1,TRBJ2-6,few,15,-,TGTGCCAGCAGTTATCGGGGAGCTGGGGCCAACGTCCTGACTTTC,CASSYRGAGANVLTF
TRBV2,TRBJ2-6,many,18,-,TGTGCCAGCAGTCTGCTAGCCGATCAGGGATCCGGGGCCAACGTCCTGACTTTC,CASSLLADQGSGANVLTF
TRBV29-1,TRBJ1-2,many,11,-,TGCAGCGCCCACAGCCAGTATGGCTACACCTTC,CSAHSQYGYTF
TRBV10-3,TRBJ1-5,many,14,TRBD1,TGTGCCATCAGTGGGGACAGGGGCGGCCAGCCCCAGCATTTT,CAISGDRGGQPQHF
TRBV7-9,TRBJ1-1,many,13,-,TGTGCCAGCAGCACTAGATTGAACACTGAAGCTTTCTTT,CASSTRLNTEAFF
TRBV6-5,TRBJ2-3,once,13,-,TGTGCCAGCAGTTACTCGAAAGCCGATACGCAGTATTTT,CASSYSKADTQYF
TRBV7-9,TRBJ2-3,-,14,-,TGTGCCAGCAGCCCGGACAGCTTCACAGATACGCAGTATTTT,CASSPDSFTDTQYF
TRBV12-3/TRBV12-4,TRBJ1-6,many,16,-,TGTGCCAGCGGAACGTGGCCCGGCTCCTATAATTCACCCCTCCACTTT,CASGTWPGSYNSPLHF
TRBV29-1,TRBJ2-7,many,15,-,TGCAGCGTTGAAGTATACAGAGGGGACGCCTACGAGCAGTACTTC,CSVEVYRGDAYEQYF
TRBV29-1,TRBJ2-7,-,13,-,TGCAGCGTTGAGGCGGAGAGCTCCTACGAGCAGTACTTC,CSVEAESSYEQYF
TRBV6-6,TRBJ2-2,many,18,TRBD1,TGTGCCAGCAGTTACTCGGGACAGGGGTACGCGAACACCGGGGAGCTGTTTTTT,CASSYSGQGYANTGELFF
TRBV19,TRBJ2-1,many,17,-,TGTGCCAGTAGTATAGACAGGGGTCTGGGGTCCTACAATGAGCAGTTCTTC,CASSIDRGLGSYNEQFF
TRBV28,TRBJ2-1,many,20,-,TGTGCCAGCAGTAGGTTCGTTGTCTTGGGCGGGACAGTGCGGTACAATGAGCAGTTCTTC,CASSRFVVLGGTVRYNEQFF